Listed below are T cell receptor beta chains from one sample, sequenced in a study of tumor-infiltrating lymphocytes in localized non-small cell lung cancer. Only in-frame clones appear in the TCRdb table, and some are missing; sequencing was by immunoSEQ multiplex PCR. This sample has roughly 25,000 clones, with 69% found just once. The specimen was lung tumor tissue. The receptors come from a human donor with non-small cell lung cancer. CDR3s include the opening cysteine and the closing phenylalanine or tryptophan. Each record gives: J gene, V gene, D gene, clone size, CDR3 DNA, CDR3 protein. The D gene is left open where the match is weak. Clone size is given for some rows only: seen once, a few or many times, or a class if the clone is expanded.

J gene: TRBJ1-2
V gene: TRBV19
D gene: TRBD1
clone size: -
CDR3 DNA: TGTGCCAGTAGTAACTCGGCAGGGGGTTTGACCTATGGCTACACCTTC
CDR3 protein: CASSNSAGGLTYGYTF

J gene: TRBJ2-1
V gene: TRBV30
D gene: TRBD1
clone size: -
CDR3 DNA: TGTGCCTGGAGTGTATTACGGGACAGTCGACAGTTCTTC
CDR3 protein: CAWSVLRDSRQFF

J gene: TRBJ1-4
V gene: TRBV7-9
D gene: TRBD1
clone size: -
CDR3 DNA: TGTGCCAGCAGCTTAAAACTGGTGTCCCCAGGGGGTGAAAAACTGTTTTTT
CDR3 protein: CASSLKLVSPGGEKLFF

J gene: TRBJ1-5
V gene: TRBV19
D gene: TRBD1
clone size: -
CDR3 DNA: TGTGCCAGTAGCCCAGGGGGTTTAGTGAGCAATCAGCCCCAGCATTTT
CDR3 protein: CASSPGGLVSNQPQHF

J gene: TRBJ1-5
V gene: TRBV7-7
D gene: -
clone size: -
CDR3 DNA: TGTGCCAGCAGCTTGTTCCAGGGGTCCCGCAATCAGCCCCAGCATTTT
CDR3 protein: CASSLFQGSRNQPQHF

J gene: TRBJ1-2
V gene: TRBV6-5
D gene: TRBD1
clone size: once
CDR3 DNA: TGTGCCAGCAGTTACTCGAAGGGACAGGGGAACTATGGCTACACCTTC
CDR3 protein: CASSYSKGQGNYGYTF

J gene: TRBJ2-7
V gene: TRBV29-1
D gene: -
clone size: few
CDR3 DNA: TGCAGCGTTGAGACACTAGTGAAGTACGAGCAGTACTTC
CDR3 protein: CSVETLVKYEQYF

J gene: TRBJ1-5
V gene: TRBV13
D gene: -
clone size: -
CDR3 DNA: TGTGCCAGCAGCATCTACAATCAGCCCCAGCATTTT
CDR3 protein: CASSIYNQPQHF

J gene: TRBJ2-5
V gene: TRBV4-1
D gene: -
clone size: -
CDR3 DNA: TGCGCCAGCAGCCAAGTGTCGGGAAGTGGAGAGACCCAGTACTTC
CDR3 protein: CASSQVSGSGETQYF

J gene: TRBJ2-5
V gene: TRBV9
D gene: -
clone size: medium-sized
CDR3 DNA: TGTGCCAGCAGCGTAGAACCGGGGAACCAAGAGACCCAGTACTTC
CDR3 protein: CASSVEPGNQETQYF

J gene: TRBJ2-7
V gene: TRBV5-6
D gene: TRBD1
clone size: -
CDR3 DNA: TGTGCCAGCAGCTACCAGGGCTCGGGGACAGGTCACTCCTACGAGCAGTACTTC
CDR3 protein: CASSYQGSGTGHSYEQYF

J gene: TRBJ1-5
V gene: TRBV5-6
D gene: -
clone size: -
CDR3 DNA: TGTGCCAGCAGCTTCTATACCCTACAGAATCAGCCCCAGCATTTT
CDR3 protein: CASSFYTLQNQPQHF

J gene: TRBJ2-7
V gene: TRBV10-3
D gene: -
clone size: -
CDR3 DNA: TGTGCCATCAGTGAGACGACGACCCAGAGCTCCTACGAGCAGTACTTC
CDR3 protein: CAISETTTQSSYEQYF

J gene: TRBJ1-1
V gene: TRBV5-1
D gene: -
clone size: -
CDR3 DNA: TGCGCCAGCAGAGCGATAGGGAAGAGTGAAGCTTTCTTT
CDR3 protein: CASRAIGKSEAFF

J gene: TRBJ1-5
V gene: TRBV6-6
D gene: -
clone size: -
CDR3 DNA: TGTGCCAGCAGTACGACAGGCAATCAGCCCCAGCATTTT
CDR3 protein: CASSTTGNQPQHF

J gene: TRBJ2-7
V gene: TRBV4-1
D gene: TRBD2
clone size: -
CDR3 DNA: TGCGCCAGCAGCCAAGGCCCTAGCGGCTCCTACGAGCAGTACTTC
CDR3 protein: CASSQGPSGSYEQYF

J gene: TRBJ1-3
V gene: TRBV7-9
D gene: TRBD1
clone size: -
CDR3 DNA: TGTGCCAGCAGCTCGTCGGGTTCGACAGGGAAATATTTT
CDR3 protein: CASSSSGSTGKYF

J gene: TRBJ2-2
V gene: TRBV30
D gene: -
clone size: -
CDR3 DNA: TGTGCCTGGTCCGCTGGAGCGATAACCGGGGAGCTGTTTTTT
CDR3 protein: CAWSAGAITGELFF

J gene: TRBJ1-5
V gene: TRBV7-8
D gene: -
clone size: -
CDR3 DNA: TGTGCCAGCAGCTTAGCGCTGGGAGGCTCGTATAGCAATCAGCCCCAGCATTTT
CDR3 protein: CASSLALGGSYSNQPQHF

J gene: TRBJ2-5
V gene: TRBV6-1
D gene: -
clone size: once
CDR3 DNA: TGTGCCAGCAGTGAAGCATCGGTAGGGACCCAGTACTTC
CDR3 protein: CASSEASVGTQYF

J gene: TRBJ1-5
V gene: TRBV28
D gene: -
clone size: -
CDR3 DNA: TGTGCCAGCAGACTCCAGGGTTTGAGCAATCAGCCCCAGCATTTT
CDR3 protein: CASRLQGLSNQPQHF

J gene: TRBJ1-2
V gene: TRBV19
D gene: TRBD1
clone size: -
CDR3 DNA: TGTGCCAGTAAGAAAGGGGGCGCGAGCTATGGCTACACCTTC
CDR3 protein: CASKKGGASYGYTF

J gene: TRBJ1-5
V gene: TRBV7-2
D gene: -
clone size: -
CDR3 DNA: TGTGCCAGCAGCAGTAGGACAGGCAATCAGCCCCAGCATTTT
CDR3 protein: CASSSRTGNQPQHF

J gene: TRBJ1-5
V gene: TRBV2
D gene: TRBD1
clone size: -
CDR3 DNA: TGTGCCAGCAGCGACAGGGGTGATCAGCCCCAGCATTTT
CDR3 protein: CASSDRGDQPQHF

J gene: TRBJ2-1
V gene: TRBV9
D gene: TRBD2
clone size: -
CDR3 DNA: TGTGCCAGCAGCGTAGACGGGAGGGACTACAATGAGCAGTTCTTC
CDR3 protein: CASSVDGRDYNEQFF

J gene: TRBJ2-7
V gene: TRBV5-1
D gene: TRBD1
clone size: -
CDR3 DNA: TGCGCCAGCAGCTTGCAGGGGGCTAGCCGAGAGCAGTACTTC
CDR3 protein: CASSLQGASREQYF

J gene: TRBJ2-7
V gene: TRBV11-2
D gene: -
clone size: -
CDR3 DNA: TGTGCCAGCAGCTTAGGCCACAGGGAAGCCGCCTACGAGCAGTACTTC
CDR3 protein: CASSLGHREAAYEQYF

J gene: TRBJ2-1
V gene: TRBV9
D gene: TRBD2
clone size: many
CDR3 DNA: TGTGCCAGCGGAGGGACTAGCGCCTATAGCTCCTACAATGAGCAGTTCTTC
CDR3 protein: CASGGTSAYSSYNEQFF

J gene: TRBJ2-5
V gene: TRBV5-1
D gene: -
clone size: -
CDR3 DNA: TGCGCCAGCAGACCTACGACAGCTCCAAGGGAGGAGCAGTACTTC
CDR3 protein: CASRPTTAPREEQYF

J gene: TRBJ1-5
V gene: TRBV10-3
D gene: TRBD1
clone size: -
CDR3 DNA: TGTGCCATCAAACAGGGGGTTAATCAGCCCCAGCATTTT
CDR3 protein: CAIKQGVNQPQHF

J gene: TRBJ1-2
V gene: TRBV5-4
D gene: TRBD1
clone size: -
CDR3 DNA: TGTGCCAGCAGCTTGGCCGGGACAGGGGATTTGGATGGCTACACCTTC
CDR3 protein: CASSLAGTGDLDGYTF

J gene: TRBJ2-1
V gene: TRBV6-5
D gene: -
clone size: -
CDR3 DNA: TGTGCCAGCATGAAGGGCCTGGGGAATGAGCAGTTCTTC
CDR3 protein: CASMKGLGNEQFF

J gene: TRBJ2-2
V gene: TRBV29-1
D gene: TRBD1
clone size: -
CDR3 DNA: TGCAGCGCCGGGACAGGGGTTAACCCCGGGGAGCTGTTTTTT
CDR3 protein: CSAGTGVNPGELFF

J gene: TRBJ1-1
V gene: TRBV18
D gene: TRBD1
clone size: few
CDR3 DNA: TGTGCCAGCTCACCTAACAGGGGGGACACTGAAGCTTTCTTT
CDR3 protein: CASSPNRGDTEAFF

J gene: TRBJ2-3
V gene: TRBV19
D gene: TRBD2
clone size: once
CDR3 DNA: TGTGCCAGTAGTATGGCCAGCGGGAAAACCACAGATACGCAGTATTTT
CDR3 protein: CASSMASGKTTDTQYF